This TCR beta chain was recovered during a study of tissue T cells after allogeneic stem cell transplantation. Study findings and constraints: Anatomically similar tissues had similar TCR repertoires within each patient.

Specified time point: mouse harvest day 7 after allogeneic transplant. The graft held 10^6 splenic CD5+ T cells and 10^7 T-cell-depleted bone marrow cells. CDR3 length equals 12 residues. From germline, CDR1 is SNHLY and CDR2 FYNGKV (reference sequence). V was shortened by 2 bases and J by 6 bases, with 8 bases between the two germline ends. Note on this clone: Its matching antigen is unknown. The genes and germline here are from mouse. The read finishes 1 residue shy of the CDR3 end, and the germline J gene is used to complete it.

TCRdb's copy holds only in-frame clones and misses some; the assay was immunoSEQ multiplex PCR. Of fewer than 7,500 clones listed, 45% to 50% are singletons. Sequenced: gut tissue. The origin of this receptor is a female BALB/c mouse given C57BL/6 T cells with graft-versus-host disease after an allogeneic hematopoietic cell transplant. The V and J genes are TRBV3 and TRBJ2-7; either TRBD1 or TRBD2 may fit D (5 bases each). The covered CDR3 bases are TGTGCCAGCAGCTTAAAAGGGGCTGAACAGTAC. It translates to CASSLKGAEQY. The entire CDR3 is CASSLKGAEQYF.